This TCR beta chain was profiled in a study of T cell responses to AZD1222 COVID-19 vaccine. Sequencing used immunoSEQ multiplex PCR; TCRdb keeps in-frame clones, though not all of them. The sample yields roughly 150,000 clones, over 85% seen once. The receptor was isolated from an adult in good health. Here the sequenced sample was peripheral blood, taken on day 0 of AZD1222 vaccination.

The CDR3 region has the DNA TGTGCCAGTACCCCCTCAGGCGGCAGGCCCCAGCGGGGGCCCCAGCATTTT. Residues: CASTPSGGRPQRGPQHF. The chain combines TRBV19 with TRBJ1-5; D gene unclear. V lost 7 bases and J 9 bases, leaving 28 bases between the germline ends. Germline lookup yields CDR1 LNHDA and CDR2 SQIVND (reference sequence). The CDR3 sequence is 17 residues long.